Following are 22 T cell receptor beta chains from one sample sequenced in a study of kidney transplant recipient with SARS-CoV-2 infection. MiXCR was run by TCRdb on the reads, yielding one entry per CDR3 protein. Among 200,000 to 300,000 distinct CDR3 sequences listed, more than 25% were seen once. The starting material was a blood sample, obtained at baseline and on approximately day 120 from a kidney transplant recipient. All receptors derive from a male patient between 25 and 39 years old who had COVID-19 and was a kidney transplant recipient. A share of the T cells may be of graft donor origin.

This clonotype showed up just a few times. The chain joins TRBV30 to TRBJ1-1, with D unclear. The CDR3 covers 13 residues. Trimming stripped 4 bases from V and 2 bases from J, with 11 bases between. CDR1 and CDR2 (germline): GTSNPN, SVGIG (reference sequence). CDR3 protein: CAWKSGSNTEAFF. As DNA, the CDR3 is TGTGCCTGGAAATCGGGTTCTAACACTGAAGCTTTCTTT. Combining the CDR3 with reference TRBV30 and TRBJ1-1 gives the whole variable domain SQTIHQWPATLVQPVGSPLSLECTVEGTSNPNLYWYRQAAGRGLQLLFYSVGIGQISSEVPQNLSASRPQDRQFILSSKKLLLSDSGFYLCAWKSGSNTEAFFGQGTRLTVV.

This clonotype came up many times. The V and J genes are TRBV5-5 and TRBJ1-4; tentatively, D is TRBD1 (5 bases). The CDR3 extends over 18 amino acids. V lost 0 bases and J 7 bases, leaving 22 bases between the germline ends. CDR1 is SGHKS and CDR2 is YYEKEE in the germline V gene (reference sequence). CDR3 DNA sequence: TGTGCCAGCAGCTTGGCCTGGGGGAGCCCCTATGGCGGTGAAAAACTGTTTTTT. Its translation is CASSLAWGSPYGGEKLFF.

About this clonotype itself: A much larger clone lies one base from this, so it may be a read error. The chain links TRBV7-6 to TRBJ1-4, with a tentative D call TRBD1 (6 bases). The CDR3 has 14 residues. CDR1 and CDR2 from the germline V gene are SGHVS and FNYEAQ. The DNA for the CDR3 is TGTGCCGGCAGCGCCCAGGGGAAGGATGAAAAACTGTTTTTT. Translating it yields CAGSAQGKDEKLFF. Full variable domain (remainder filled in from reference TRBV7-6 and TRBJ1-4): GAGVSQSPRYKVTKRGQDVALRCDPISGHVSLYWYRQALGQGPEFLTYFNYEAQQDKSGLPNDRFSAERPEGSISTLTIQRTEQRDSAMYRCAGSAQGKDEKLFFGSGTQLSVL.

Worth noting for this clonotype: It may be a read error: a sequence one base away is much more abundant. The CDR3 DNA reads TGTGCCAGCACAAACGGACAGGAGGGACTCTACGAGCAGTACTTC. Protein product: CASTNGQEGLYEQYF. V gene TRBV18 combines with J gene TRBJ2-7; weak D call: TRBD1 (7 bases). CDR3 length: 15 residues. CDR1 and CDR2 from the germline V gene are KGHSH and LQKENI. The V end was cut by 8 bases, the J end by 3 bases, with 20 bases between.

About this clonotype: A read error may be the cause here, since a much bigger clone is one base away. J is TRBJ2-2 and V is TRBV5-1; weak D call: TRBD2 (5 bases). Germline loops: CDR1 SGHRS, CDR2 YFSETQ. The CDR3 contains 15 residues. Trimming shortened V by 0 bases and J by 3 bases, and 9 bases separated the two germline ends. CDR3 residues: CASSLAERDTGELFF. The CDR3 DNA follows: TGCGCCAGCAGCTTGGCCGAGAGGGACACCGGGGAGCTGTTTTTT. Looking up the rest from reference TRBV5-1 and TRBJ2-2 gives the full variable domain: KAGVTQTPRYLIKTRGQQVTLSCSPISGHRSVSWYQQTPGQGLQFLFEYFSETQRNKGNFPGRFSGRQFSNSRSEMNVSTLELGDSALYLCASSLAERDTGELFFGEGSRLTVL.

This clonotype has at least ten counts. V gene TRBV12-3 or TRBV12-4 combines with J gene TRBJ2-7, with TRBD1 matching over 8 bases. The CDR3 sequence is 15 residues long. V shed 5 bases and J 1 base; nucleotides not matched to a gene: 7. CDR3 DNA: TGTGCCAGCAGTCCCAGGACAGGGAAATCCTACGAGCAGTACTTC. Translation gives CASSPRTGKSYEQYF.

This clonotype appeared many times. J is TRBJ1-4 and V is TRBV19; maybe TRBD1 (5 bases). V lost 3 bases, J lost 2 bases, and 7 bases lay in between. Germline CDR1 reads LNHDA; CDR2 reads SQIVND (reference sequence). The CDR3 totals 14 residues. CDR3 residues: CASSIDSTNEKLFF. The DNA for the CDR3 is TGTGCCAGTAGTATCGACAGCACTAATGAAAAACTGTTTTTT.

Ten or more counts support this clonotype. The junction departs from the called germline gene at one end, perhaps through a read error. J is TRBJ2-5 and V is TRBV29-1, with 8 nucleotides matching TRBD2. This CDR3 spans 16 amino acids. Germline V gene lookup returns CDR1 SQVTM and CDR2 ANQGSEA. The DNA of the CDR3 is TGCAGCGTTGTCTCGTGGGCGGGAGGAACAAGAGAGGCCCAGTACTTC. It yields the protein CSVVSWAGGTREAQYF.

This clonotype came up a few times. With a much larger clone just one base away, this may be a read error. This sequence joins TRBV4-2 and TRBJ1-3, with TRBD1 as a possible D gene (5 bases). Germline loops: CDR1 LGHNA, CDR2 YNFKEQ. The length of the CDR3 is 19 residues. As DNA, the CDR3 is TGTGCCAGCGGCCAAAAGCCACCGCAGGGATTGAGCTCTGGAAACACCATATATTTT. This codes for CASGQKPPQGLSSGNTIYF.

This clonotype was seen many times. This chain joins TRBV28 and TRBJ2-3; D is perhaps TRBD2 (5 bases). This CDR3 region has 15 residues. The V end was cut by 5 bases, the J end by 2 bases, with 14 bases between. Germline CDR1 and CDR2: MDHEN and SYDVKM. CDR3 amino acids: CASSPPSSLTDTQYF. In DNA, the CDR3 is TGTGCCAGCAGTCCGCCTAGCTCCCTCACAGATACGCAGTATTTT.

This clonotype has just a few counts. The chain joins TRBV30 to TRBJ2-7; no clear D. CDR1 is GTSNPN and CDR2 is SVGIG in the germline V gene (reference sequence). V was shortened by 2 bases and J by 3 bases, with 20 bases between the two germline ends. The CDR3 totals 16 residues. CDR3: CAWSISGPTNHYEQYF. The CDR3 nucleotides read TGTGCCTGGAGTATTAGTGGACCCACCAACCACTACGAGCAGTACTTC.

At least ten counts were recorded for this clonotype. The chain is built from TRBV20-1 and TRBJ2-1, with a possible D match to TRBD2 (6 bases). V shed 6 bases and J shed 6 bases, with 18 bases lying between them. Per germline, CDR1 DFQATT and CDR2 SNEGSKA (reference sequence). The CDR3 is made up of 14 amino acids. The CDR3 region is CSAKVWGVGNEQFF. The CDR3 DNA follows: TGCAGTGCCAAAGTCTGGGGGGTGGGCAATGAGCAGTTCTTC.

In this sample, this clonotype turned up many times. The rearrangement links TRBV4-3 to TRBJ1-4, with 9 nucleotides matching TRBD1. Germline CDR1 reads LGHNA; CDR2 reads YSLEER. The CDR3 is made up of 15 amino acids. V lost 2 bases to trimming and J lost 8 bases; unmatched junction nucleotides: 6. The CDR3 region is CASSQMGQGYEKLFF. Here the CDR3 DNA reads TGCGCCAGCAGCCAAATGGGACAGGGATACGAAAAACTGTTTTTT.

The sample holds many counts of this clonotype. V is TRBV28 and J is TRBJ2-7, with D uncertain. The V gene's germline CDR1 is MDHEN and CDR2 SYDVKM. The CDR3 contains 16 residues. The V end was cut by 3 bases, the J end by 0 bases, with 15 bases between. CDR3 sequence (DNA): TGTGCCAGCAGTTTCTTCCTACAAAGCCTCTCCTACGAGCAGTACTTC. Protein product: CASSFFLQSLSYEQYF.

There are many counts of this clonotype. The chain joins TRBV5-5 to TRBJ2-7; D might be TRBD1 (7 bases). Germline CDR1 is SGHKS and CDR2 is YYEKEE (reference sequence). The length of the CDR3 is 15 residues. With 3 bases removed from V and 1 base from J, the gap between germline ends came to 14 bases. As DNA, the CDR3 is TGTGCCAGCAGCTCGGGGGACAGCGGATCCTACGAGCAGTACTTC. Translating gives CASSSGDSGSYEQYF.

Ten or more counts support this clonotype. The chain employs TRBV7-2 and TRBJ1-5; D is undetermined. The CDR3 totals 13 residues. The germline gives CDR1 SGHTA, CDR2 FQGNSA. Trimming left V 1 base short and J 7 bases short, with 8 bases between. The CDR3: CASSLELAQPQHF. DNA of the CDR3: TGTGCCAGCAGCTTAGAACTCGCGCAGCCCCAGCATTTT.

As to this clonotype: This may be a read error: a much more frequent sequence differs by one nucleotide. The rearrangement links TRBV28 to TRBJ1-6, with 8 bases matching TRBD1. Germline lookup yields CDR1 MDHEN and CDR2 SYDVKM. CDR3 length equals 16 residues. CDR3 coding DNA: TGTGCCAACAGTTTATCGGACAGGGAGATTAATTCACCCCTCCACTTT. Its translation: CANSLSDREINSPLHF. Complete variable domain (other parts from reference TRBV28 and TRBJ1-6): DVKVTQSSRYLVKRTGEKVFLECVQDMDHENMFWYRQDPGLGLRLIYFSYDVKMKEKGDIPEGYSVSREKKERFSLILESASTNQTSMYLCANSLSDREINSPLHFGNGTRLTVT.

As concerns this clonotype: A read error may be the cause here, since a much bigger clone is one base away. The genes are TRBV19 and TRBJ2-4; D unclear. The end of the DNA is better explained by TRBJ2-1, so the J call may be wrong. In germline, CDR1 is LNHDA, CDR2 SQIVND (reference sequence). The CDR3 length is 12 residues. The CDR3 spells CASSIPGGGQFF. CDR3 nucleotides: TGTGCCAGTAGTATCCCGGGCGGTGGGCAGTTCTTC.

As to this clonotype: This could be a read error, since a much larger clone is one nucleotide away. V and J are TRBV5-3 and TRBJ1-2, with D unclear. TRBV5-3 belongs to the ORF category, with a function that is uncertain. This CDR3 spans 16 amino acids. The CDR3 here is CARHRQVVRKTYGYAF. For the CDR3, the DNA is TGTGCCAGACATCGCCAAGTGGTGAGAAAGACCTATGGCTACGCCTTC.

There are many counts of this clonotype. The rearrangement uses TRBV11-2 and TRBJ1-2, with D possibly TRBD1 on 5 matching bases. V gave up 5 bases and J gave up 5 bases, with 9 bases separating them. The germline CDR1 and CDR2 sequences are SGHAT and FQNNGV. There are 12 residues in the CDR3. CDR3 coding DNA: TGTGCCAGCAGCCCCACAGGATATGGCTACACCTTC. Amino acid sequence: CASSPTGYGYTF. The full variable domain, with the rest looked up from reference TRBV11-2 and TRBJ1-2, is EAGVAQSPRYKIIEKRQSVAFWCNPISGHATLYWYQQILGQGPKLLIQFQNNGVVDDSQLPKDRFSAERLKGVDSTLKIQPAKLEDSAVYLCASSPTGYGYTFGSGTRLTVV.

Comment on this clonotype: This sequence may be a read error, since a much larger clone differs from it by one base. The chain carries TRBV6-2 or TRBV6-3 and TRBJ2-2; 11 bases map to TRBD2. This CDR3 is 17 amino acids long. Per the germline V gene, CDR1 is MNHEY and CDR2 is SVGEGT. The CDR3 sequence is CASSSTSGRRNTRELFF. The CDR3 nucleotides are TGTGCCAGCAGTTCTACTAGCGGGAGACGAAACACCAGGGAGCTGTTTTTT.

The J gene is TRBJ2-1, the V gene TRBV28, with 8 bases lining up with TRBD2. Unmatched junction bases numbered 12, after V lost 4 bases and J lost 13 bases. Germline CDR1 reads MDHEN; CDR2 reads SYDVKM. CDR3 length: 14 residues. The CDR3 sequence: CASSWGGGSVVQFF. CDR3 sequence (DNA): TGTGCCAGCAGTTGGGGCGGGGGGTCGGTCGTCCAGTTCTTC.